The rows below give T cell receptor beta chains drawn from one sample of a study of neurological immune-mediated disorders. One entry per CDR3 protein results from TCRdb running MiXCR on the 5' RACE reads. The sample lists 39,000 or so distinct CDR3 sequences; 2.5% were seen once. The sequenced sample consisted of PBMCs. These receptors came from a man aged 25 to 40 with multiple sclerosis. The CDR3 runs from the conserved cysteine through the conserved F or W. D genes are given only for firm matches. Some rows have no size entry. The others give once, few or many, or a class for an expanded clone.

D: -
size: many
V: TRBV7-2
J: TRBJ2-7
CDR3: CASSSLYEQYF
DNA: TGTGCCAGCAGCTCTCTTTACGAGCAGTACTTC

D: TRBD2
size: many
V: TRBV29-1
J: TRBJ2-1
CDR3: CSVAGLVGEINEQFF
DNA: TGCAGCGTTGCCGGACTAGTCGGGGAGATCAATGAGCAGTTCTTC

D: -
size: -
V: TRBV4-2
J: TRBJ1-1
CDR3: CASSQWGQGEAFF
DNA: TGTGCCAGCAGCCAATGGGGTCAGGGTGAAGCTTTCTTT

D: TRBD1
size: many
V: TRBV29-1
J: TRBJ2-1
CDR3: CSVEGQGPYNEQFF
DNA: TGCAGCGTTGAGGGACAGGGGCCTTACAATGAGCAGTTCTTC

D: -
size: many
V: TRBV18
J: TRBJ1-1
CDR3: CASSPTGQTEAFF
DNA: TGTGCCAGCTCACCTACAGGGCAGACTGAAGCTTTCTTT

D: TRBD1
size: many
V: TRBV5-1
J: TRBJ2-2
CDR3: CASSAGTGSTGELFF
DNA: TGCGCCAGCAGCGCCGGGACAGGGAGTACCGGGGAGCTGTTTTTT

D: -
size: many
V: TRBV7-9
J: TRBJ2-5
CDR3: CASTQATGQETQYF
DNA: TGTGCCAGCACCCAGGCGACAGGACAAGAGACCCAGTACTTC

D: -
size: many
V: TRBV12-3/TRBV12-4
J: TRBJ2-5
CDR3: CASSLRDRETQYF
DNA: TGTGCCAGCAGTTTAAGGGATCGAGAGACCCAGTACTTC

D: -
size: many
V: TRBV5-1
J: TRBJ2-3
CDR3: CASSSLGASTDTQYF
DNA: TGCGCCAGCAGCTCGCTGGGAGCCAGCACAGATACGCAGTATTTT

D: TRBD2
size: many
V: TRBV12-3/TRBV12-4
J: TRBJ2-1
CDR3: CASSYITSGIRDEQFF
DNA: TGTGCCAGCAGCTATATCACTAGCGGGATTAGGGATGAGCAGTTCTTC

D: -
size: few
V: TRBV5-6
J: TRBJ2-7
CDR3: CASTVRHNSYEQYF
DNA: TGTGCCAGCACAGTAAGGCATAACTCCTACGAGCAGTACTTC

D: -
size: many
V: TRBV11-1
J: TRBJ1-1
CDR3: CASSFLPQGVGPSAEAFF
DNA: TGTGCCAGCAGCTTTCTTCCCCAGGGTGTCGGTCCGAGTGCTGAAGCTTTCTTT

D: TRBD1
size: many
V: TRBV7-2
J: TRBJ2-2
CDR3: CASSSRTGQPGELFF
DNA: TGTGCCAGCAGCTCCCGGACAGGGCAGCCCGGGGAGCTGTTTTTT

D: -
size: few
V: TRBV6-5
J: TRBJ2-3
CDR3: CASSATEFTDTQYF
DNA: TGTGCCAGCAGCGCCACGGAGTTCACAGATACGCAGTATTTT

D: -
size: -
V: TRBV20-1
J: TRBJ1-6
CDR3: CSASSQSSYNSPLHF
DNA: TGCAGTGCTAGCTCGCAGAGCTCCTATAATTCACCCCTCCACTTT

D: -
size: many
V: TRBV20-1
J: TRBJ1-2
CDR3: CRRGGPDYTF
DNA: TGCAGGCGGGGGGGGCCGGACTACACCTTC

D: TRBD2
size: many
V: TRBV20-1
J: TRBJ2-5
CDR3: CSAETSGGIRETQYF
DNA: TGCAGTGCTGAAACTAGCGGGGGTATACGAGAGACCCAGTACTTC

D: -
size: many
V: TRBV7-2
J: TRBJ1-1
CDR3: CASSPWGMNTEAFF
DNA: TGTGCCAGCTCACCTTGGGGGATGAACACTGAAGCTTTCTTT

D: TRBD1
size: many
V: TRBV11-2
J: TRBJ2-5
CDR3: CASSLADRAQETQYF
DNA: TGTGCCAGCAGCTTAGCGGACAGGGCCCAAGAGACCCAGTACTTC

D: TRBD2
size: -
V: TRBV7-2
J: TRBJ2-7
CDR3: CASSRDYPYEQYF
DNA: TGTGCCAGCAGCCGGGACTACCCGTACGAGCAGTACTTC

D: -
size: many
V: TRBV12-3/TRBV12-4
J: TRBJ2-3
CDR3: CASRKGDQARDTQYF
DNA: TGTGCCAGCAGAAAAGGGGACCAAGCAAGGGATACGCAGTATTTT

D: -
size: many
V: TRBV5-1
J: TRBJ1-1
CDR3: CASSLGKNTEAFF
DNA: TGCGCCAGCAGCTTGGGCAAGAACACTGAAGCTTTCTTT

D: -
size: many
V: TRBV5-1
J: TRBJ2-3
CDR3: CASSLGDLPTTDTQYF
DNA: TGCGCCAGCAGTCTTGGGGACTTACCGACCACAGATACGCAGTATTTT

D: -
size: many
V: TRBV7-9
J: TRBJ1-6
CDR3: CASSSGRGRSPLHF
DNA: TGTGCCAGCAGCTCGGGCAGGGGAAGATCACCCCTCCACTTT

D: -
size: many
V: TRBV28
J: TRBJ1-4
CDR3: CASSLALATTNEKLFF
DNA: TGTGCCAGCAGTTTAGCACTAGCCACAACTAATGAAAAACTGTTTTTT

D: -
size: many
V: TRBV25-1
J: TRBJ2-7
CDR3: CASSESTDYEQYF
DNA: TGTGCCAGCAGTGAATCGACGGATTACGAGCAGTACTTC

D: TRBD2
size: many
V: TRBV20-1
J: TRBJ2-1
CDR3: CSARDPSGSAYNEQFF
DNA: TGCAGTGCTAGAGATCCTAGCGGGAGCGCCTACAATGAGCAGTTCTTC

D: TRBD1
size: many
V: TRBV7-2
J: TRBJ1-1
CDR3: CASSLAQGLNTEAFF
DNA: TGTGCCAGCAGCTTAGCACAGGGGCTGAACACTGAAGCTTTCTTT

D: TRBD1
size: many
V: TRBV20-1
J: TRBJ1-6
CDR3: CSARDILTGPVNSPLHF
DNA: TGCAGTGCTAGAGATATTTTGACAGGGCCGGTTAATTCACCCCTCCACTTT

D: -
size: many
V: TRBV11-1
J: TRBJ2-2
CDR3: CASSLGRVTGELFF
DNA: TGTGCCAGCAGCCTGGGACGTGTCACCGGGGAGCTGTTTTTT

D: -
size: many
V: TRBV20-1
J: TRBJ2-3
CDR3: CSARRGPSTDTQYF
DNA: TGCAGTGCTAGGAGAGGGCCCTCAACAGATACGCAGTATTTT

D: TRBD2
size: many
V: TRBV6-5
J: TRBJ2-7
CDR3: CASSRLAGNEQYF
DNA: TGTGCCAGCAGTCGACTAGCGGGTAACGAGCAGTACTTC

D: -
size: many
V: TRBV7-2
J: TRBJ2-2
CDR3: CASSREVAGSGTGELFF
DNA: TGTGCCAGCAGTAGAGAAGTGGCAGGATCGGGAACCGGGGAGCTGTTTTTT

D: -
size: many
V: TRBV7-2
J: TRBJ2-7
CDR3: CASSLRLGEQYF
DNA: TGTGCCAGCAGCTTAAGGCTAGGCGAGCAGTACTTC

D: TRBD2
size: many
V: TRBV20-1
J: TRBJ2-5
CDR3: CSARDRPSGSIETQYF
DNA: TGCAGTGCTAGAGATAGGCCTAGCGGGAGTATTGAGACCCAGTACTTC

D: -
size: many
V: TRBV7-7
J: TRBJ2-5
CDR3: CASSLGAGETQYF
DNA: TGTGCCAGCAGCTTAGGCGCTGGGGAGACCCAGTACTTC

D: TRBD1
size: many
V: TRBV29-1
J: TRBJ2-7
CDR3: CSVSGQQTYEQYF
DNA: TGCAGCGTGTCGGGACAGCAAACCTACGAGCAGTACTTC

D: -
size: many
V: TRBV20-1
J: TRBJ1-6
CDR3: CSASPPGQANSPLHF
DNA: TGCAGTGCTAGTCCACCGGGTCAGGCTAATTCACCCCTCCACTTT

D: -
size: many
V: TRBV6-1
J: TRBJ2-3
CDR3: CASSPRRGPVTDTQYF
DNA: TGTGCCAGCAGCCCCCGTCGGGGGCCCGTCACAGATACGCAGTATTTT

D: -
size: many
V: TRBV3-1
J: TRBJ1-4
CDR3: CASSQGGEPKLFF
DNA: TGTGCCAGCAGCCAAGGGGGTGAACCAAAACTGTTTTTT

D: -
size: many
V: TRBV6-5
J: TRBJ1-2
CDR3: CASSPRFGGGYTF
DNA: TGTGCCAGCAGTCCTCGGTTCGGGGGTGGCTACACCTTC

D: -
size: many
V: TRBV20-1
J: TRBJ1-2
CDR3: CSARGTLINYGYTF
DNA: TGCAGTGCTAGGGGGACATTGATTAACTATGGCTACACCTTC

D: TRBD2
size: many
V: TRBV6-1
J: TRBJ2-5
CDR3: CASSARLAGVGTQYF
DNA: TGTGCCAGCAGTGCCCGACTAGCGGGGGTGGGGACCCAGTACTTC

D: TRBD1
size: many
V: TRBV5-5
J: TRBJ2-6
CDR3: CASSHQGAGANVLTF
DNA: TGTGCCAGCAGCCATCAGGGGGCTGGGGCCAACGTCCTGACTTTC

D: TRBD2
size: many
V: TRBV14
J: TRBJ2-1
CDR3: CASSQEGYGAGSSYNEQFF
DNA: TGTGCCAGCAGCCAAGAGGGCTATGGAGCGGGAAGCTCCTACAATGAGCAGTTCTTC

D: -
size: many
V: TRBV20-1
J: TRBJ2-1
CDR3: CSARDLEREQFF
DNA: TGCAGTGCTAGAGATCTTGAACGTGAGCAGTTCTTC

D: -
size: many
V: TRBV27
J: TRBJ2-2
CDR3: CASSLSPSGGELFF
DNA: TGTGCCAGCAGTTTATCGCCCAGTGGCGGGGAGCTGTTTTTT

D: -
size: few
V: TRBV5-1
J: TRBJ1-5
CDR3: CASSLGGNKTQNF
DNA: TGCGCCAGCAGCTTGGGAGGCAATAAGACCCAGAATTTT

D: -
size: many
V: TRBV15
J: TRBJ2-4
CDR3: CATSRDYGLQYF
DNA: TGTGCCACCAGCAGAGATTACGGGCTACAGTACTTC

D: -
size: many
V: TRBV4-2
J: TRBJ1-1
CDR3: CASTHDESTEAFF
DNA: TGTGCCAGCACCCACGACGAAAGCACTGAAGCTTTCTTT

D: TRBD1
size: -
V: TRBV5-1
J: TRBJ2-7
CDR3: CASSLVYRGHYEQYF
DNA: TGCGCCAGCAGCTTGGTGTACAGGGGTCACTACGAGCAGTACTTC

D: -
size: many
V: TRBV5-1
J: TRBJ2-7
CDR3: CASSLDTGAYEQYF
DNA: TGCGCCAGCAGCTTGGATACAGGTGCCTACGAGCAGTACTTC

D: -
size: few
V: TRBV7-9
J: TRBJ1-6
CDR3: CASSYSYNSPLHF
DNA: TGTGCCAGCAGCTATTCCTATAATTCACCCCTCCACTTT

D: -
size: many
V: TRBV5-5
J: TRBJ2-7
CDR3: CASSFTTGGYEQYF
DNA: TGTGCCAGCAGCTTTACGACAGGAGGTTACGAGCAGTACTTC

D: -
size: many
V: TRBV7-2
J: TRBJ1-1
CDR3: CASSLTLNTEAFF
DNA: TGTGCCAGCAGCTTAACCTTGAACACTGAAGCTTTCTTT

D: TRBD2
size: many
V: TRBV7-2
J: TRBJ2-5
CDR3: CASSPGLAGGETQYF
DNA: TGTGCCAGCAGCCCAGGATTAGCGGGAGGAGAGACCCAGTACTTC

D: TRBD1
size: many
V: TRBV7-9
J: TRBJ2-2
CDR3: CASSFRTGGELFF
DNA: TGTGCCAGCAGCTTTCGGACAGGTGGGGAGCTGTTTTTT

D: -
size: many
V: TRBV6-5
J: TRBJ2-7
CDR3: CASSYGSKDGEQYF
DNA: TGTGCCAGCAGTTACGGGTCAAAGGACGGCGAGCAGTACTTC